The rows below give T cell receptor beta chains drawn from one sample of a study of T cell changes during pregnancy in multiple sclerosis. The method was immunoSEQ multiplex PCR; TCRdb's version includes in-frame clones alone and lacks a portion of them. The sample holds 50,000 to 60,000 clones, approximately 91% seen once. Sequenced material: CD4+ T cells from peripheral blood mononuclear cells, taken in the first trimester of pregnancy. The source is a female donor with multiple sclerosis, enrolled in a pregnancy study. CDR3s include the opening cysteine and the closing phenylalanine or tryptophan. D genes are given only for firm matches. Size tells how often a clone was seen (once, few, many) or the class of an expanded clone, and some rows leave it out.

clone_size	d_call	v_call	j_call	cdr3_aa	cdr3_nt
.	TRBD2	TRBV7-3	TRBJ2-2	CASSLNPLAGLAGELFF	TGTGCCAGCAGCTTAAACCCACTAGCGGGCCTAGCGGGGGAGCTGTTTTTT
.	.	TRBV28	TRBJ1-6	CASSLRRTANSPLHF	TGTGCCAGCAGTTTAAGAAGGACAGCTAATTCACCCCTCCACTTT
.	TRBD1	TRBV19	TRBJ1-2	CASRATLTGDYGYTF	TGTGCCAGTAGGGCTACCCTGACAGGGGACTATGGCTACACCTTC
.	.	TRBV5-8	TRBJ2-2	CASSLDRGITGELFF	TGTGCCAGCAGCTTGGATCGGGGGATAACCGGGGAGCTGTTTTTT
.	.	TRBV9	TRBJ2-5	CASSVSGFGETQYF	TGTGCCAGCAGCGTCTCGGGTTTTGGAGAGACCCAGTACTTC
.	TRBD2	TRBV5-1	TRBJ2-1	CASSLAPSGGADEQFF	TGCGCCAGCAGCTTGGCTCCCAGCGGGGGGGCCGATGAGCAGTTCTTC
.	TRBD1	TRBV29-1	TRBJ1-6	CSVATGGANNSPLHF	TGCAGCGTCGCGACAGGGGGGGCAAATAATTCACCCCTCCACTTT
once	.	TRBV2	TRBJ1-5	CASSRTQTSNQPQHF	TGTGCCAGCAGCCGTACCCAGACAAGCAATCAGCCCCAGCATTTT
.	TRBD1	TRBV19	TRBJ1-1	CASSDAPGQIEAFF	TGTGCCAGTAGTGATGCCCCGGGACAGATTGAAGCTTTCTTT
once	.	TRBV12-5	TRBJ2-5	CASGLKTGGGTQYF	TGTGCTAGTGGGCTGAAAACAGGTGGCGGGACCCAGTACTTC
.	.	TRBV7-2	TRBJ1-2	CASSLITYGYTF	TGTGCCAGCAGCTTGATAACTTATGGCTACACCTTC
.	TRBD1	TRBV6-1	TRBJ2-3	CASRFTGAPGDTQYF	TGTGCCAGCAGATTTACAGGGGCCCCCGGAGATACGCAGTATTTT
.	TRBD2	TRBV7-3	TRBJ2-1	CASSLTSGGAVNEQFF	TGTGCCAGCAGCCTTACTAGCGGGGGGGCTGTAAATGAGCAGTTCTTC
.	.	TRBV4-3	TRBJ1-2	CASSQDGSAGAYGYTF	TGCGCCAGCAGCCAAGATGGTTCAGCAGGGGCCTATGGCTACACCTTC
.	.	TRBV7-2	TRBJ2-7	CASSLRAAYEQYF	TGTGCCAGCAGCTTGAGGGCAGCCTACGAGCAGTACTTC
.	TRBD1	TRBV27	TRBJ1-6	CASSFLRTGTANSPLHF	TGTGCCAGCAGTTTCCTAAGAACCGGGACAGCTAATTCACCCCTCCACTTT
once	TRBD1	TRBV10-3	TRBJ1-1	CAISKQGVGAFF	TGTGCCATCAGTAAACAGGGGGTCGGAGCTTTCTTT
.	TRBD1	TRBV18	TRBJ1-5	CASSSDRGQGGQPQHF	TGTGCCAGCTCATCGGACAGGGGGCAAGGAGGGCAGCCCCAGCATTTT
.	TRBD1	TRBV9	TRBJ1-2	CASQGNRGYGYTF	TGTGCCTCCCAAGGGAACAGGGGCTATGGCTACACCTTC
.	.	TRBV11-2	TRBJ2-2	CASSFAGSSTGELFF	TGTGCCAGCAGCTTCGCGGGGTCGAGCACCGGGGAGCTGTTTTTT
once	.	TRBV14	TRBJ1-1	CASSQVRSTEAFF	TGTGCCAGCAGCCAAGTAAGGAGCACTGAAGCTTTCTTT
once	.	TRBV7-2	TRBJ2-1	CASSLARGEQFF	TGTGCCAGCAGCTTAGCACGGGGTGAGCAGTTCTTC
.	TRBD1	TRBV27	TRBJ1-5	CASSSTGASGPQHF	TGTGCCAGCAGCTCTACAGGGGCCTCCGGGCCCCAGCATTTT
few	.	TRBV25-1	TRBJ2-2	CASWGVGNTGELFF	TGTGCCAGCTGGGGGGTTGGTAACACCGGGGAGCTGTTTTTT
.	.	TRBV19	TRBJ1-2	CASSLRDYGYTF	TGTGCCAGTAGTCTACGGGACTATGGCTACACCTTC
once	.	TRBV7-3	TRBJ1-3	CASSLARGTGNTIYF	TGTGCCAGCAGCCTCGCGAGGGGGACTGGAAACACCATATATTTT
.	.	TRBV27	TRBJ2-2	CASSFEALKPGVGIGELFF	TGTGCCAGCAGTTTTGAGGCCCTAAAACCAGGGGTTGGGATCGGGGAGCTGTTTTTT
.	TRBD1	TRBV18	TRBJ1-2	CASSPGQGSYGYTF	TGTGCCAGCTCACCAGGACAGGGATCCTATGGCTACACCTTC
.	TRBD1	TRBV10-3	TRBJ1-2	CAISESRQGGSGYTF	TGTGCCATCAGTGAGTCCCGACAGGGGGGAAGCGGCTACACCTTC
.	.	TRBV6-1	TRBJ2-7	CASSENYRSYEQYF	TGTGCCAGCAGTGAAAATTACAGATCCTACGAGCAGTACTTC